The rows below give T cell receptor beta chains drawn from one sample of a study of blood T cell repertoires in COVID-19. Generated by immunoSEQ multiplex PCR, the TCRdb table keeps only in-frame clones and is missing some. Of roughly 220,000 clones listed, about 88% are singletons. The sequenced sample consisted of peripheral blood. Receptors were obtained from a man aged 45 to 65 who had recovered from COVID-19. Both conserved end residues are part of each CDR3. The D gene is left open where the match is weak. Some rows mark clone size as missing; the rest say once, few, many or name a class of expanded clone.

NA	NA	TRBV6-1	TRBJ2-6	TGTGCCAGCAGTGAGAGACAGACCTCAAGGGCGTCTGGGGCCAACGTCCTGACTTTC	CASSERQTSRASGANVLTF
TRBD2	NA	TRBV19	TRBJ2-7	TGTGCCAGTAGTATCGCGGGGGGGTCCTACGAGCAGTACTTC	CASSIAGGSYEQYF
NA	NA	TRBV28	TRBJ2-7	TGTGCCAGCAGTTTAGGGGGGACCTCCTACGAGCAGTACTTC	CASSLGGTSYEQYF
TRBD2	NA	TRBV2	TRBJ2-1	TGTGCCAGCAACTGGCGGGAGGCGGGCATGGATGAGCAGTTCTTC	CASNWREAGMDEQFF
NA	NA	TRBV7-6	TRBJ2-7	TGTGCCAGCAGCTTTGGCGGGGAGAACTACGAGCAGTACTTC	CASSFGGENYEQYF
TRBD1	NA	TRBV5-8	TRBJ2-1	TGTGCCAGCAGCTGGACAGGCTCGGGATTCTTC	CASSWTGSGFF
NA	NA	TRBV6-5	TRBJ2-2	TGTGCCAGCTCGTCGCAGGCGAACACCGGGGAGCTGTTTTTT	CASSSQANTGELFF
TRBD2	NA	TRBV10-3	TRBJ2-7	TGTGCCATCAGTGAGTTGGGACTACCCTACGAGCAGTACTTC	CAISELGLPYEQYF
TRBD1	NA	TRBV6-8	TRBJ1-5	TGTGCCAGCAGTTACAGTCTCGACAGGGAGTATAGCAATCAGCCCCAGCATTTT	CASSYSLDREYSNQPQHF
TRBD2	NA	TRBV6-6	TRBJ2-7	TGTGCCAGCACTAGCCTAGCGGCCCAGGGCGAGCAGTACTTC	CASTSLAAQGEQYF
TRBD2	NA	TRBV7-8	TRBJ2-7	TGTGCCAGCAGCTCAGGACTAGCGGGAGACGAGCAGTACTTC	CASSSGLAGDEQYF
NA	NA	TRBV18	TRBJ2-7	TGTGCCAGCTCACCACTAGAGCTCTACGAGCAGTACTTC	CASSPLELYEQYF
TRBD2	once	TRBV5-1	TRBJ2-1	TGCGCCAGCAGCGGCGGGACTACCTTCTACAATGAGCAGTTCTTC	CASSGGTTFYNEQFF
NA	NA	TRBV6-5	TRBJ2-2	TGTGCCAGTCGACAGGTTGGGGCCGGGGAGCTGTTTTTT	CASRQVGAGELFF
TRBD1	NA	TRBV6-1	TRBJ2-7	TGTGCCAGCAGTGAACTAGTCAGGGGGCTCTACGAGCAGTACTTC	CASSELVRGLYEQYF
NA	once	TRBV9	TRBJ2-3	TGTGCCAGCAGCGTAGCTTCGACTACAAGCACAGATACGCAGTATTTT	CASSVASTTSTDTQYF
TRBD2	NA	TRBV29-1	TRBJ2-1	TGCAGCGTTGGAGCGGGGGTCTATGAGCAGTTCTTC	CSVGAGVYEQFF
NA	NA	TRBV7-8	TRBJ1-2	TGTGCCAGCAGCTTAGTTCAGGATTTGGGCTATGGCTACACCTTC	CASSLVQDLGYGYTF
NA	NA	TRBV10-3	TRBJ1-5	TGTGCCATCAGGGACTTAATTAATCAGCCCCAGCATTTT	CAIRDLINQPQHF
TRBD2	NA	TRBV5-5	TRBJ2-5	TGTGCCAGCAGGCAGGGGCTAGCGGGAGCAGAGACCCAGTACTTC	CASRQGLAGAETQYF
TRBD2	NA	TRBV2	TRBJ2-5	TGTGCCAGCACGAGTTGGGGACTAGCACAAGAGACCCAGTACTTC	CASTSWGLAQETQYF
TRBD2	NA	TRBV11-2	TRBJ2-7	TGTGCCAGCAGCTTTTCGACAGCGGGAGGTCCCCCGGGAGGGGAGCAGTACTTC	CASSFSTAGGPPGGEQYF
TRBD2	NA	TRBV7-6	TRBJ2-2	TGTGCCAGCAGCTTAGAACTAGCGGGAGCCTCGAACACCGGGGAGCTGTTTTTT	CASSLELAGASNTGELFF
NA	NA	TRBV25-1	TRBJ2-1	TGTGCCAGCAGTCCCCCGGAGCCACCCTACAATGAGCAGTTCTTC	CASSPPEPPYNEQFF
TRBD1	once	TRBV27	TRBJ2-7	TGTGCCAGCAGTCCGGGACAGGGAAGCGCCTACGAGCAGTACTTC	CASSPGQGSAYEQYF
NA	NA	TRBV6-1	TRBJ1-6	TGTGCCAGCAGTGAGCTTATAAACAGAATGAATTCACCCCTCCACTTT	CASSELINRMNSPLHF
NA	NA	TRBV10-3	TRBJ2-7	TGTGCCATCAGTGAGGGTATAGCTCCTATTTCCTACGAGCAGTACTTC	CAISEGIAPISYEQYF
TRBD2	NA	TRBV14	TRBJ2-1	TGTGCCAGCAGCCAAGATCCAGCTAGCGGGAGAAGTGAGCAGTTCTTC	CASSQDPASGRSEQFF
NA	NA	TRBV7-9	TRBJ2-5	TGTGCCAGCAGCTTTGCAGGGTCCGTGCAGACCCAGTACTTC	CASSFAGSVQTQYF
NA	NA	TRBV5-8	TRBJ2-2	TGTGCCAGCAGCGGGACACAGAACACCGGGGAGCTGTTTTTT	CASSGTQNTGELFF
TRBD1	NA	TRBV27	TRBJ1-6	TGTGCCAGTCGACAGGGGGCTCTCTATAATTCACCCCTCCACTTT	CASRQGALYNSPLHF
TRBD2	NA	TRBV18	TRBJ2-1	TGTGCCAGCTCACCACGGTTGTTTCGGGAGGGCCCCTACAATGAGCAGTTCTTC	CASSPRLFREGPYNEQFF
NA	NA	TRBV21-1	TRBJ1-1	TGTGCCAGCAGCGCGGGACAGGGGAACACTGAAGCTTTCTTT	CASSAGQGNTEAFF
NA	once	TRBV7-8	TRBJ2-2	TGTGCCAGCAGCTTAGGCGCGCGGGAGAACACCGGGGAGCTGTTTTTT	CASSLGARENTGELFF
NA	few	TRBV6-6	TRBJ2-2	TGTGCCAGCATGGGAGTAGGCACCGGGGAGCTGTTTTTT	CASMGVGTGELFF
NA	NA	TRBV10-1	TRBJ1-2	TGCGCCAGCAGTGATGGCGGGGGAGGGGGCTACACCTTC	CASSDGGGGGYTF
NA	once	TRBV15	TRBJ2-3	TGTGCCACCAGCAGCGAAGATGAACTCACAGATACGCAGTATTTT	CATSSEDELTDTQYF
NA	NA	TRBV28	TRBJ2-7	TGTGCCAGCACCCCCCCGGCGGGGGCGGGCGAGCAGTACTTC	CASTPPAGAGEQYF
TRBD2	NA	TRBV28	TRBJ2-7	TGTGCCAGCAGTTTGAACGGGAGGCCGCCCTACGAGCAGTACTTC	CASSLNGRPPYEQYF
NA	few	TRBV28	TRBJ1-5	TGTGCCAGCAGGGAGAGCAATCAGCCCCAGCATTTT	CASRESNQPQHF
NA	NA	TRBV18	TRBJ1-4	TGTGCCAGCTCACCGGCAGCAACTAATGAAAAACTGTTTTTT	CASSPAATNEKLFF
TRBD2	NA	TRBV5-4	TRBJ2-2	TGTGCCAGCAGCGAGAGCGGGAGACGCACCGGGGAGCTGTTTTTT	CASSESGRRTGELFF
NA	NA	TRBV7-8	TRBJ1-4	TGTGCCAGCAGCTTGAAGGGGTGGACTAATGAAAAACTGTTTTTT	CASSLKGWTNEKLFF
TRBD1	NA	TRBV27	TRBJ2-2	TGTGCCAGCAGTCCGCAGGGGGCCATCGCCGGGGAGCTGTTTTTT	CASSPQGAIAGELFF
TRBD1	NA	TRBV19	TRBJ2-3	TGTGCCAGTAGTGTGACCGGGACAGGTTTTGTAAAGATAGATACGCAGTATTTT	CASSVTGTGFVKIDTQYF
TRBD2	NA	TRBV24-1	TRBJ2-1	TGTGCCACCAGTGGCGGTAGCGGGAGGGCTGATGAGCAGTTCTTC	CATSGGSGRADEQFF
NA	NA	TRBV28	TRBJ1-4	TGTGCCAGCAACCTATTCCAGGGCGAAAAACTGTTTTTT	CASNLFQGEKLFF
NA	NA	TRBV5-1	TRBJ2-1	TGCGCCAGCAGCTTGGCCTTGGAGCAGTTCTTC	CASSLALEQFF
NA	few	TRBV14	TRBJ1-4	TGTGCCAGCAGCCAACAGGGTGAGTTCAGACCTTGTAAGGAAAAACTGTTTTTT	CASSQQGEFRPCKEKLFF
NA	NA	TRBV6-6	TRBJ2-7	TGTGCCAGCAGTTACTCGAGAGGACGGGGGAGCTCCGAGCAGTACTTC	CASSYSRGRGSSEQYF
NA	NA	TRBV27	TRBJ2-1	TGTGCCAGCAGTCCAAAGGCTCTAGCGAGGCCTGGGAATGAGCAGTTCTTC	CASSPKALARPGNEQFF
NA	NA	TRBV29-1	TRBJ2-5	TGCAGCGTTGAAGCCCGGACAGACGGAGAGACCCAGTACTTC	CSVEARTDGETQYF
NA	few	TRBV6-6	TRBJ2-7	TGTGCCAGCAGTTACTCGGACCATACAGGTTACGAGCAGTACTTC	CASSYSDHTGYEQYF
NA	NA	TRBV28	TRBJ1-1	TGTGCCAGCAGCCTCCAAGGCCCCTGGGGCCGGACTGAAGCTTTCTTT	CASSLQGPWGRTEAFF
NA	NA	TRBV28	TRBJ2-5	TGTGCCAGCAGCTTCCTTGGGTCGGGCCAAGAGACCCAGTACTTC	CASSFLGSGQETQYF
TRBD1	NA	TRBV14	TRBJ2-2	TGTGCCAGCAGGTGGACAGGGCGAGGGGAGCTGTTTTTT	CASRWTGRGELFF
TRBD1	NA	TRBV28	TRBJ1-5	TGTGCCAGCACCTCAGGGACAGTAAGTCAGCCCCAGCATTTT	CASTSGTVSQPQHF